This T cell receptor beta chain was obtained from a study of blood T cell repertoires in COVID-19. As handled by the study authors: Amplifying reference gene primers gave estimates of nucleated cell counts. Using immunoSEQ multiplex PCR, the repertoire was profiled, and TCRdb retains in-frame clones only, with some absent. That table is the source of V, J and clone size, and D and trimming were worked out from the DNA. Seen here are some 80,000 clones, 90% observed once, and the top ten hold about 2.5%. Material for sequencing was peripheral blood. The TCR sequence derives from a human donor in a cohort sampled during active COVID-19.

The CDR3: CASTQDSSSYNEQFF. CDR3 bases: TGTGCCAGCACTCAGGACTCCAGTTCCTACAATGAGCAGTTCTTC. This chain connects TRBV5-5 to TRBJ2-1, with a possible D match to TRBD2 (5 bases). V lost 6 bases and J 1 base, leaving 14 bases between the germline ends. Germline assignment: CDR1 SGHKS and CDR2 YYEKEE (reference sequence). This CDR3 has 15 residues.